This passage covers 18 T cell receptor beta chains from one sample sequenced in a study of blood T cell repertoires in COVID-19. Sequencing used immunoSEQ multiplex PCR; TCRdb keeps in-frame clones, though not all of them. In the table there are around 180,000 clones, 80% to 90% of which are singletons. Sample: peripheral blood. These receptor sequences come from a human donor with active or convalescent COVID-19. The donor label of this sample is uncertain.

The V call is TRBV4-3, the J call TRBJ2-7; D may be TRBD1 (5 bases). Deletions cut 3 bases from V and 2 bases from J, with 14 bases between. CDR1 and CDR2 (germline): LGHNA, YSLEER. The CDR3 extends over 15 amino acids. This CDR3 is CASSQDWTFPYEQYF. The DNA for the CDR3 is TGCGCCAGCAGCCAGGATTGGACATTCCCCTACGAGCAGTACTTC.

The chain uses TRBV7-3 and TRBJ2-1, with 10 bases identical to TRBD2. Germline assignment: CDR1 SGHTA and CDR2 FQGTGA. There are 15 residues in the CDR3. V lost 5 bases to trimming and J lost 6 bases; unmatched junction nucleotides: 7. The chain's CDR3 is CASSRIAGGLNEQFF. As DNA, the CDR3 is TGTGCCAGCAGCCGGATAGCGGGAGGACTCAATGAGCAGTTCTTC.

V and J are TRBV5-4 and TRBJ2-1; 7 bases line up with TRBD2. The CDR3 is 16 residues long. From germline, CDR1 is SGHNT and CDR2 YYREEE (reference sequence). V gave up 0 bases and J gave up 0 bases; unmatched junction bases: 3. CDR3 sequence (DNA): TGTGCCAGCAGCTTGGCTAGCGGTAACTCCTACAATGAGCAGTTCTTC. Translated, it gives CASSLASGNSYNEQFF.

This chain links TRBV28 with TRBJ2-7, with TRBD1 matching 12 bases. Germline trimming cut 3 bases from V and 9 bases from J; bases unmatched to any gene: 9. The V gene's germline CDR1 is MDHEN and CDR2 SYDVKM. The CDR3 extends over 15 amino acids. The CDR3 nucleotides read TGTGCCAGCAGTTTCCCGGGACAGGGGGCGCCTGGGCAGTACTTC. Amino acids: CASSFPGQGAPGQYF.

The J gene is TRBJ1-5, the V gene TRBV12-3 or TRBV12-4; D gene uncertain. The CDR3 has 12 residues. The germline V and J ends were trimmed by 4 bases and 4 bases, with 5 bases remaining between them. CDR3 in amino acids: CASSSYNQPQHF. CDR3 nucleotide sequence: TGTGCCAGCAGTTCCTATAATCAGCCCCAGCATTTT.

This clone has more than one count but fewer than ten. This chain's CDR3 is CASSQAPGASNGYTF. CDR3 nucleotides: TGCGCCAGCAGCCAAGCCCCAGGGGCCTCCAATGGCTACACCTTC. V and J are TRBV4-3 and TRBJ1-2; a possible D gene is TRBD1 (6 bases). CDR1 is LGHNA and CDR2 is YSLEER in the germline V gene. The CDR3 runs 15 residues. The ends were cut back, 1 base at V and 6 bases at J, with 15 bases in the middle.

The chain couples TRBV7-6 to TRBJ2-3; D possibly corresponds to TRBD2 (7 bases). Germline V gene data show CDR1 as SGHVS and CDR2 as FNYEAQ. V shed 5 bases and J shed 4 bases, with 22 bases lying between them. The CDR3 loop spans 17 amino acids. The chain's CDR3 is CASSPRVGGPVPDTQYF. The CDR3 DNA reads TGTGCCAGCAGCCCCCGGGTGGGGGGGCCTGTCCCAGATACGCAGTATTTT.

V and J are TRBV20-1 and TRBJ2-7, with a weak D call TRBD1 (5 bases). V lost 3 bases, J lost 2 bases, and 8 bases lay in between. The CDR3 covers 12 residues. Germline CDR1 DFQATT, CDR2 SNEGSKA (reference sequence). The CDR3 DNA reads TGCAGTGCTAGTGGGGCCGCCTACGAGCAGTACTTC. Translating gives CSASGAAYEQYF.

V and J are TRBV19 and TRBJ1-1, with D possibly matching TRBD1 (5 bases). The germline CDR1 and CDR2 sequences are LNHDA and SQIVND (reference sequence). This CDR3 comprises 14 residues. V was trimmed by 7 bases and J by 4 bases, leaving 16 bases between them. CDR3 coding DNA: TGTGCCAGTACCCTCGGGGGAACAGGCACTGAAGCTTTCTTT. This codes for CASTLGGTGTEAFF.

This clone has more than one count but fewer than ten. The chain carries TRBV7-3 and TRBJ2-1; 12 bases match TRBD2. CDR1 SGHTA and CDR2 FQGTGA come from the germline V gene. The CDR3 contains 15 residues. The V gene end was trimmed by 2 bases and the J gene end by 6 bases; junction bases not matched to a gene: 2. The CDR3, as DNA: TGTGCCAGCAGCTTACTAGCGGGAGGGGTCAATGAGCAGTTCTTC. Translation gives CASSLLAGGVNEQFF. Based on the CDR3 plus reference TRBV7-3 and TRBJ2-1, the full variable domain is GAGVSQTPSNKVTEKGKYVELRCDPISGHTALYWYRQSLGQGPEFLIYFQGTGAADDSGLPNDRFFAVRPEGSVSTLKIQRTERGDSAVYLCASSLLAGGVNEQFFGPGTRLTVL.

V usage is TRBV6-6 and J usage is TRBJ2-2; perhaps TRBD1 as D (6 bases). In germline, CDR1 is MNHNY, CDR2 SVGAGI (reference sequence). This CDR3 is 16 amino acids long. V lost 4 bases, J lost 4 bases, and 16 bases lay in between. DNA for the CDR3: TGTGCCAGCAGTTTAGAGACAGGTGAAGGCACCGGGGAGCTGTTTTTT. It is translated as CASSLETGEGTGELFF.

The chain couples TRBV5-1 to TRBJ1-2; the D gene is possibly TRBD1 (6 bases). The CDR3 spans 15 residues. Germline V gene sequence: CDR1 SGHRS, CDR2 YFSETQ. The germline V and J ends were trimmed by 2 bases and 0 bases, with 11 bases remaining between them. The CDR3 protein is CASSFSQGANYGYTF. The DNA of the CDR3 is TGCGCCAGCAGCTTTTCACAGGGAGCTAACTATGGCTACACCTTC.

The chain links TRBV12-3 or TRBV12-4 to TRBJ1-2; D not certain. V was cut by 0 bases and J by 14 bases, with 16 bases left in between. This CDR3 comprises 13 residues. Here the CDR3 reads CASSLAPFFESTF. CDR3 sequence (DNA): TGTGCCAGCAGTTTAGCCCCATTTTTTGAGTCTACCTTC.

In this sample, this clone turned up once. The chain uses TRBV24-1 and TRBJ2-1, with a possible D match to TRBD2 (6 bases). V shed 10 bases and J shed 3 bases, with 12 bases lying between them. The CDR3 spans 13 residues. In germline, CDR1 is KGHDR, CDR2 SFDVKD. The CDR3 region has the DNA TGTGCCACAGAGCGGGCCAACTACAATGAGCAGTTCTTC. The encoded protein is CATERANYNEQFF.

This chain uses TRBV12-3 or TRBV12-4 with TRBJ2-3; unclear D gene. Trimming stripped 7 bases from V and 7 bases from J, with 9 bases between. The CDR3 extends over 11 amino acids. The CDR3 nucleotides are TGTGCCAGCACCCTGAGGTATACGCAGTATTTT. It yields the protein CASTLRYTQYF.

The chain joins TRBV5-6 to TRBJ2-5; 8 bases map to TRBD2. CDR3 size: 17 residues. With V trimmed by 4 bases and J by 5 bases, 16 bases remained unmatched. CDR1 and CDR2 (germline): SGHDT, YYEEEE. The CDR3 loop is CASSTGTRTLLDETQYF. The CDR3 DNA is TGTGCCAGCAGCACTGGGACTAGAACTCTTCTTGACGAGACCCAGTACTTC.

The chain combines TRBV5-1 with TRBJ1-2, with D hard to call. V was pared by 2 bases and J by 7 bases, with 12 bases between. The germline gives CDR1 SGHRS, CDR2 YFSETQ. The CDR3 contains 13 residues. DNA for the CDR3: TGCGCCAGCAGCTTAAGCGGGTCGGGTGGCTACACCTTC. The encoded protein is CASSLSGSGGYTF.

This clone was found once. The gene calls are TRBV28 and TRBJ2-3, with 8 bases matching TRBD2. V gave up 6 bases and J gave up 1 base; unmatched junction bases: 6. The CDR3 consists of 15 residues. Germline-derived CDR1 and CDR2 are MDHEN and SYDVKM. In nucleotides, the CDR3 is TGTGCCAGCAGCCCACCGGGACTAGGCACAGATACGCAGTATTTT. This gives the protein CASSPPGLGTDTQYF.